The rows below give T cell receptor beta chains drawn from one sample of a study of T-cell memory formation after mild COVID-19. TCRdb ran MiXCR on the 5' RACE reads and lists one entry per CDR3 protein. The sample lists 70,000 to 95,000 distinct CDR3 sequences; 9.5% to 15% were seen once. The sequencing sample was made of PBMCs or a T cell subset sorted from them (not recorded which). Source of these receptors: a man aged 18 to 29 who had mild COVID-19 (a few samples of this study predate the infection). Cell type and time point are not known. CDR3s include the opening cysteine and the closing phenylalanine or tryptophan. D genes are given only for firm matches. Clone size appears in some rows only: once, few, many, or a class for an expanded clone.

j_gene: TRBJ1-6; v_gene: TRBV5-1; d_gene: TRBD1; len: 15; abundance: .; CDR3aa: CASSLAGQGYSPIHF; CDR3nt: TGCGCCAGCAGCTTGGCAGGACAGGGGTATTCACCCATCCACTTT
j_gene: TRBJ1-5; v_gene: TRBV4-1; d_gene: TRBD1; len: 17; abundance: few; CDR3aa: CASSPWTGASRGQPQHF; CDR3nt: TGCGCCAGCAGCCCTTGGACAGGAGCCTCCCGGGGGCAGCCCCAGCATTTT
j_gene: TRBJ2-5; v_gene: TRBV29-1; d_gene: .; len: 13; abundance: few; CDR3aa: CSVVGTVGETQYF; CDR3nt: TGCAGCGTTGTTGGGACCGTGGGAGAGACCCAGTACTTC
j_gene: TRBJ1-2; v_gene: TRBV4-3; d_gene: .; len: 18; abundance: once; CDR3aa: CASSLRWTLPQGNYGYTF; CDR3nt: TGCGCCAGCAGCCTCAGGTGGACACTTCCCCAGGGTAACTATGGCTACACCTTC
j_gene: TRBJ2-3; v_gene: TRBV12-3/TRBV12-4; d_gene: TRBD1; len: 15; abundance: many; CDR3aa: CASSFTGDSTDTQYF; CDR3nt: TGTGCCAGCAGTTTCACAGGGGATAGCACAGATACGCAGTATTTT
j_gene: TRBJ2-7; v_gene: TRBV12-3/TRBV12-4; d_gene: TRBD2; len: 15; abundance: few; CDR3aa: CASSPSSLAVYEQYF; CDR3nt: TGTGCCAGCAGCCCCTCCTCACTAGCGGTCTACGAGCAGTACTTC
j_gene: TRBJ1-5; v_gene: TRBV28; d_gene: .; len: 15; abundance: .; CDR3aa: CASSLWSRQGQPQHF; CDR3nt: TGTGCCAGCAGTTTATGGTCCAGGCAGGGTCAGCCCCAGCATTTT
j_gene: TRBJ2-7; v_gene: TRBV4-2; d_gene: TRBD1; len: 16; abundance: few; CDR3aa: CASSPPGQGSSYEQYF; CDR3nt: TGTGCCAGCAGCCCACCAGGACAGGGATCTTCCTACGAGCAGTACTTC
j_gene: TRBJ2-7; v_gene: TRBV4-1; d_gene: .; len: 14; abundance: few; CDR3aa: CASSQVTLSYEQYF; CDR3nt: TGCGCCAGCAGCCAAGTAACCCTATCCTACGAGCAGTACTTC
j_gene: TRBJ1-4; v_gene: TRBV6-2/TRBV6-3; d_gene: .; len: 14; abundance: .; CDR3aa: CASTVRPPWEKLFF; CDR3nt: TGTGCCAGCACCGTAAGGCCTCCGTGGGAAAAACTGTTTTTT
j_gene: TRBJ2-1; v_gene: TRBV6-5; d_gene: TRBD1; len: 16; abundance: few; CDR3aa: CASSYRTGEFYNEQFF; CDR3nt: TGTGCCAGCAGTTATCGGACAGGTGAATTCTACAATGAGCAGTTCTTC
j_gene: TRBJ2-7; v_gene: TRBV6-5; d_gene: .; len: 12; abundance: many; CDR3aa: CASSADWDEQYF; CDR3nt: TGTGCCAGCAGTGCTGACTGGGACGAGCAGTACTTC
j_gene: TRBJ2-7; v_gene: TRBV5-1; d_gene: .; len: 15; abundance: few; CDR3aa: CASSSKESRDYEQYF; CDR3nt: TGCGCCAGCAGCTCGAAGGAGAGCCGGGACTACGAGCAGTACTTC
j_gene: TRBJ2-7; v_gene: TRBV4-2; d_gene: TRBD1; len: 14; abundance: .; CDR3aa: CASSHNRGRNEQYF; CDR3nt: TGTGCCAGCAGCCATAACAGGGGGCGGAACGAGCAGTACTTC
j_gene: TRBJ2-1; v_gene: TRBV29-1; d_gene: TRBD2; len: 12; abundance: few; CDR3aa: CSVGLGVHEQFF; CDR3nt: TGCAGCGTGGGACTAGGGGTCCATGAGCAGTTCTTC
j_gene: TRBJ2-2; v_gene: TRBV12-3/TRBV12-4; d_gene: .; len: 14; abundance: .; CDR3aa: CASSAPGAGGELFF; CDR3nt: TGTGCCAGCAGTGCCCCAGGGGCGGGCGGGGAGCTGTTTTTT
j_gene: TRBJ1-1; v_gene: TRBV6-2/TRBV6-3; d_gene: .; len: 15; abundance: few; CDR3aa: CASSLSGGGLFEAFF; CDR3nt: TGTGCCAGCAGTTTGTCCGGCGGGGGCCTTTTTGAAGCTTTCTTT
j_gene: TRBJ1-4; v_gene: TRBV12-3/TRBV12-4; d_gene: TRBD1; len: 13; abundance: .; CDR3aa: CASSPTQGSELFF; CDR3nt: TGTGCCAGCAGTCCGACACAGGGGTCCGAACTGTTTTTT
j_gene: TRBJ1-5; v_gene: TRBV7-2; d_gene: .; len: 13; abundance: once; CDR3aa: CASSQNQDQPQHF; CDR3nt: TGTGCCAGCAGCCAAAACCAGGATCAGCCCCAGCATTTT
j_gene: TRBJ2-5; v_gene: TRBV7-2; d_gene: .; len: 14; abundance: .; CDR3aa: CASSATVLQMDQYF; CDR3nt: TGTGCCAGCAGCGCGACAGTCCTTCAAATGGACCAGTACTTC
j_gene: TRBJ2-7; v_gene: TRBV7-9; d_gene: TRBD1; len: 16; abundance: few; CDR3aa: CASSPRQGQGTYEQYF; CDR3nt: TGTGCCAGCAGCCCCAGACAGGGACAGGGCACCTACGAGCAGTACTTC
j_gene: TRBJ1-1; v_gene: TRBV20-1; d_gene: .; len: 15; abundance: many; CDR3aa: CSALSRPLMNTEAFF; CDR3nt: TGCAGTGCTCTTAGCAGGCCCCTGATGAACACTGAAGCTTTCTTT
j_gene: TRBJ2-5; v_gene: TRBV27; d_gene: .; len: 16; abundance: .; CDR3aa: CASSPKGHPYQETQYF; CDR3nt: TGTGCCAGCAGCCCAAAGGGACACCCGTACCAAGAGACCCAGTACTTC
j_gene: TRBJ2-1; v_gene: TRBV9; d_gene: .; len: 13; abundance: .; CDR3aa: CASSDPTRPEQFF; CDR3nt: TGTGCCAGCAGCGATCCAACACGGCCCGAGCAGTTCTTC
j_gene: TRBJ1-1; v_gene: TRBV27; d_gene: .; len: 14; abundance: .; CDR3aa: CASSPGGMGTEAFF; CDR3nt: TGTGCCAGCAGCCCCGGGGGGATGGGGACTGAAGCTTTCTTT
j_gene: TRBJ2-1; v_gene: TRBV18; d_gene: TRBD1; len: 16; abundance: .; CDR3aa: CASSPGTVHLYNEQFF; CDR3nt: TGTGCCAGCTCACCCGGGACAGTTCACCTATACAATGAGCAGTTCTTC
j_gene: TRBJ1-1; v_gene: TRBV4-3; d_gene: TRBD1; len: 15; abundance: .; CDR3aa: CASSQDQGGGTEAFF; CDR3nt: TGCGCCAGCAGCCAAGACCAGGGGGGAGGCACTGAAGCTTTCTTT
j_gene: TRBJ1-5; v_gene: TRBV5-6; d_gene: .; len: 14; abundance: .; CDR3aa: CASSRVRDNQPQHF; CDR3nt: TGTGCCAGCAGCCGCGTCCGGGATAATCAGCCCCAGCATTTT
j_gene: TRBJ1-5; v_gene: TRBV18; d_gene: TRBD1; len: 16; abundance: few; CDR3aa: CASSQIDRGSNQPQHF; CDR3nt: TGTGCCAGCTCACAAATCGACAGGGGTAGCAATCAGCCCCAGCATTTT
j_gene: TRBJ2-5; v_gene: TRBV9; d_gene: .; len: 15; abundance: few; CDR3aa: CASSVGWGVQETQYF; CDR3nt: TGTGCCAGCAGCGTAGGTTGGGGGGTCCAAGAGACCCAGTACTTC
j_gene: TRBJ2-7; v_gene: TRBV20-1; d_gene: TRBD1; len: 15; abundance: few; CDR3aa: CSARGPDRGVYEQYF; CDR3nt: TGCAGTGCTAGAGGACCTGACAGGGGGGTATACGAGCAGTACTTC
j_gene: TRBJ2-3; v_gene: TRBV7-8; d_gene: TRBD2; len: 13; abundance: .; CDR3aa: CASSSPRGGGLTF; CDR3nt: TGTGCCAGCAGCTCCCCCCGAGGCGGGGGGCTCACATTT
j_gene: TRBJ2-3; v_gene: TRBV11-2; d_gene: TRBD1; len: 14; abundance: many; CDR3aa: CASSSPRGLHTQYF; CDR3nt: TGTGCCAGCAGCTCTCCCAGGGGGTTACATACGCAGTATTTT
j_gene: TRBJ2-3; v_gene: TRBV5-1; d_gene: TRBD2; len: 16; abundance: few; CDR3aa: CASSLAGGGSTDTQYF; CDR3nt: TGCGCCAGCAGCTTGGCCGGCGGGGGAAGCACAGATACGCAGTATTTT
j_gene: TRBJ2-1; v_gene: TRBV6-6; d_gene: .; len: 14; abundance: few; CDR3aa: CASRGVVRVDEQFF; CDR3nt: TGTGCCAGCAGGGGGGTCGTCCGGGTGGATGAGCAGTTCTTC
j_gene: TRBJ1-6; v_gene: TRBV4-2; d_gene: .; len: 14; abundance: .; CDR3aa: CASSQGHGSSPLHF; CDR3nt: TGTGCCAGCAGCCAAGGGCACGGTAGTTCCCCCCTCCACTTT
j_gene: TRBJ1-1; v_gene: TRBV12-3/TRBV12-4; d_gene: TRBD1; len: 15; abundance: few; CDR3aa: CASHTRQGAGTEAFF; CDR3nt: TGTGCCAGCCATACTCGACAGGGGGCCGGCACTGAAGCTTTCTTT